These T cell receptor beta chains were read from a single sample in a study of CXCR3-negative and CXCR3-positive naive CD8 T cells. TCRdb reprocessed the 5' RACE reads and stores each CDR3 protein as one record, lacking DNA. The sample has around 80,000 distinct CDR3 sequences. The sample comprised naive CXCR3+ CD8+ T cells from blood. Receptors originate from a human donor in good health. Some clones in this sample may be carry-over from other donors' samples. Both conserved end residues are part of each CDR3.

V	J	CDR3
TRBV2	TRBJ2-3	CASNYEGGRYTDTQYF
TRBV19	TRBJ2-7	CASTSGGIDEQYF
TRBV9	TRBJ2-1	CASSAQLAGVCNEQFF
TRBV18	TRBJ2-2	CASSPSTGELFF
TRBV6-2/TRBV6-3	TRBJ2-5	CASSYATSSETQYF
TRBV6-2/TRBV6-3	TRBJ2-1	CAGGVGNEQFF
TRBV12-3/TRBV12-4	TRBJ2-3	CAIDGLAGGRAGPSTDTQYF
TRBV4-1	TRBJ1-1	CASSQDWGGWSTEAFF
TRBV7-8	TRBJ2-1	CASTRRVADTYNEQFF
TRBV7-6	TRBJ1-1	CATEANGEGTEAFF
TRBV5-1	TRBJ1-1	CASSLEVGRVDTEAFF
TRBV7-2	TRBJ1-2	CASSLEYVTTYGYTF
TRBV6-1	TRBJ1-2	CASSEVVGAGYGYTF
TRBV13	TRBJ1-2	CASSTFDREANYGYTF
TRBV29-1	TRBJ2-7	CSVYEAGTGSYEQYF
TRBV27	TRBJ1-5	CASRGGWGSNQPQHF
TRBV7-2	TRBJ2-5	CASTDRARSGTQYF
TRBV20-1	TRBJ1-2	CSARDPKKGGYTF
TRBV6-2/TRBV6-3	TRBJ2-1	CASCYSTSGGNEQFF
TRBV12-3/TRBV12-4	TRBJ1-4	CASGGAGEKLFF
TRBV12-3/TRBV12-4	TRBJ2-7	CASSPRGVAAYEQYF
TRBV23-1	TRBJ1-5	CARPTDHLGANQPQHF
TRBV20-1	TRBJ1-6	CSASLGRRSPLHF
TRBV19	TRBJ2-7	CASSTTSGGEQYF
TRBV6-2/TRBV6-3	TRBJ2-7	CASSREPGQGSLDEQYF
TRBV12-3/TRBV12-4	TRBJ2-1	CASSKKNHNEQFF
TRBV5-1	TRBJ2-5	CASSSNQGYQETQYF
TRBV6-5	TRBJ1-4	CASKPTGSEKLFF